These T cell receptor beta chains were read from a single sample in a study of T cell responses to AZD1222 COVID-19 vaccine. Clones were read by immunoSEQ multiplex PCR, and TCRdb kept only the in-frame ones, dropping some. The table lists about 120,000 clones, about nine tenths of them singletons. The specimen was peripheral blood, collected on day 0 of MenACWY control vaccination. These receptor sequences come from an adult in good health. CDR3s include the opening cysteine and the closing phenylalanine or tryptophan. Fields, in order: CDR3 protein, CDR3 DNA, V gene, clone size, J gene, D gene. The D gene is left open where the match is weak. Only part of the rows carry a size: once, few, many, or a class if the clone is expanded.

CDR3: CASSKGLAGEQQYF
DNA: TGTGCCAGCAGTAAAGGACTAGCGGGAGAACAGCAGTACTTC
V: TRBV5-4
size: NA
J: TRBJ2-7
D: TRBD2

CDR3: CASRLAYEQYF
DNA: TGTGCCAGCAGGCTAGCATACGAGCAGTACTTC
V: TRBV2
size: NA
J: TRBJ2-7
D: NA

CDR3: CASSSGTGQRGQFF
DNA: TGCGCCAGCAGCTCCGGGACAGGGCAAAGGGGGCAGTTCTTC
V: TRBV5-1
size: NA
J: TRBJ2-1
D: TRBD1

CDR3: CASSSGRGEQFF
DNA: TGTGCCAGCAGTTCAGGGCGTGGTGAGCAGTTCTTC
V: TRBV2
size: NA
J: TRBJ2-1
D: NA

CDR3: CASSWQGNSGELFF
DNA: TGTGCCAGCAGTTGGCAGGGGAATTCCGGGGAGCTGTTTTTT
V: TRBV6-5
size: NA
J: TRBJ2-2
D: NA

CDR3: CASSYLSSGKGEQFF
DNA: TGTGCCAGCAGTTACTTGTCTAGCGGGAAGGGTGAGCAGTTCTTC
V: TRBV6-2/TRBV6-3
size: NA
J: TRBJ2-1
D: TRBD2

CDR3: CASSPSDRGRTEAFF
DNA: TGTGCCAGCAGTCCGTCGGACAGGGGGCGTACTGAAGCTTTCTTT
V: TRBV27
size: NA
J: TRBJ1-1
D: TRBD1

CDR3: CASSLEHRGGHYGYTF
DNA: TGCGCCAGCAGCTTGGAACACAGGGGAGGTCACTATGGCTACACCTTC
V: TRBV5-1
size: NA
J: TRBJ1-2
D: TRBD1

CDR3: CASTPRTSGIETQYF
DNA: TGTGCCAGCACCCCCCGGACTAGCGGGATTGAGACCCAGTACTTC
V: TRBV7-2
size: NA
J: TRBJ2-5
D: TRBD2

CDR3: CASSSRQGVPYEQYF
DNA: TGTGCCAGCAGCTCCCGACAGGGGGTACCCTACGAGCAGTACTTC
V: TRBV9
size: NA
J: TRBJ2-7
D: TRBD1

CDR3: CAITGTERDTQYF
DNA: TGTGCCATCACAGGTACTGAACGGGATACGCAGTATTTT
V: TRBV10-3
size: NA
J: TRBJ2-3
D: NA

CDR3: CASSLALGQASTGRNEQFF
DNA: TGTGCCAGCAGCTTAGCGCTCGGCCAGGCGTCCACTGGAAGGAATGAGCAGTTCTTC
V: TRBV7-9
size: NA
J: TRBJ2-1
D: NA

CDR3: CAVGRAASTTNEKLFF
DNA: TGTGCCGTCGGCCGGGCGGCCAGTACAACTAATGAAAAACTGTTTTTT
V: TRBV7-9
size: NA
J: TRBJ1-4
D: NA

CDR3: CASSLDQTRIEVPF
DNA: TGTGCCAGCAGCCTAGACCAAACACGAATCGAAGTACCCTTC
V: TRBV28
size: once
J: TRBJ1-2
D: NA

CDR3: CASSRPGAGGGTDTQYF
DNA: TGTGCCAGCAGCCGTCCGGGGGCAGGGGGAGGCACAGATACGCAGTATTTT
V: TRBV7-2
size: NA
J: TRBJ2-3
D: NA

CDR3: CASSPPRGRGHYNEQFF
DNA: TGTGCCAGCAGTCCGCCCCGGGGAAGGGGACATTACAATGAGCAGTTCTTC
V: TRBV28
size: NA
J: TRBJ2-1
D: NA

CDR3: CASGLTGTVAGKLFF
DNA: TGTGCCAGCGGACTAACCGGGACAGTAGCCGGAAAACTGTTTTTT
V: TRBV27
size: once
J: TRBJ1-4
D: TRBD1

CDR3: CASSILAGGSDTQYF
DNA: TGTGCCAGTAGTATTTTGGCGGGAGGTTCAGATACGCAGTATTTT
V: TRBV19
size: NA
J: TRBJ2-3
D: TRBD2

CDR3: CATRDKGNIQYF
DNA: TGTGCCACCCGGGACAAGGGGAACATTCAGTACTTC
V: TRBV10-3
size: once
J: TRBJ2-4
D: NA

CDR3: CASSPTPNLWPFF
DNA: TGTGCCAGCAGCCCCACCCCAAACTTGTGGCCGTTCTTC
V: TRBV7-3
size: NA
J: TRBJ2-1
D: NA

CDR3: CASSLTGTEAFF
DNA: TGTGCCAGCAGCCTGACAGGGACTGAAGCTTTCTTT
V: TRBV28
size: NA
J: TRBJ1-1
D: TRBD1

CDR3: CATSIGGSGESGSPLHF
DNA: TGTGCCACTAGTATTGGGGGCTCGGGGGAAAGTGGTTCACCCCTCCACTTT
V: TRBV19
size: NA
J: TRBJ1-6
D: NA

CDR3: CASSFRGHQPQHF
DNA: TGTGCCAGCAGTTTCCGGGGACATCAGCCCCAGCATTTT
V: TRBV28
size: NA
J: TRBJ1-5
D: NA

CDR3: CASRTGNYGYTF
DNA: TGTGCCAGCAGGACAGGGAACTATGGCTACACCTTC
V: TRBV2
size: NA
J: TRBJ1-2
D: TRBD1

CDR3: CASCRDRGWYGYTF
DNA: TGTGCCAGCTGTCGGGACAGGGGGTGGTATGGCTACACCTTC
V: TRBV28
size: NA
J: TRBJ1-2
D: TRBD1

CDR3: CASRWTGGTEAFF
DNA: TGTGCCAGTAGATGGACAGGGGGGACTGAAGCTTTCTTT
V: TRBV19
size: NA
J: TRBJ1-1
D: TRBD1

CDR3: CASSYTSSTDTQYF
DNA: TGTGCCAGCAGTTACACCTCTAGCACAGATACGCAGTATTTT
V: TRBV6-5
size: NA
J: TRBJ2-3
D: NA

CDR3: CASSLRTGLAGVYEQYF
DNA: TGCGCCAGCAGCCTCAGGACAGGACTAGCGGGAGTGTACGAGCAGTACTTC
V: TRBV4-1
size: once
J: TRBJ2-7
D: TRBD2

CDR3: CASRTGSNSYEQYF
DNA: TGCGCCAGCAGAACCGGGTCGAACTCCTACGAGCAGTACTTC
V: TRBV5-1
size: once
J: TRBJ2-7
D: NA

CDR3: CATSRRGVNYGYTF
DNA: TGTGCCACCAGCAGACGCGGGGTTAACTATGGCTACACCTTC
V: TRBV15
size: once
J: TRBJ1-2
D: NA

CDR3: CASSRGEHGQEDTQYF
DNA: TGTGCCAGCAGCCGCGGAGAACACGGACAGGAAGATACGCAGTATTTT
V: TRBV5-4
size: NA
J: TRBJ2-3
D: TRBD1

CDR3: CASSYSVPRGAGELFF
DNA: TGTGCCAGCAGTTACTCGGTACCTAGGGGAGCCGGGGAGCTGTTTTTT
V: TRBV6-5
size: once
J: TRBJ2-2
D: NA

CDR3: CASSVALGSYEQYF
DNA: TGTGCCAGCAGCGTAGCTTTGGGTTCATACGAGCAGTACTTC
V: TRBV9
size: NA
J: TRBJ2-7
D: NA

CDR3: CASSLGRASPLHF
DNA: TGTGCCAGCAGTTTGGGACGGGCTTCACCCCTCCACTTT
V: TRBV12-3/TRBV12-4
size: NA
J: TRBJ1-6
D: NA

CDR3: CASSIAVTRDGYTF
DNA: TGTGCCAGTAGTATAGCCGTTACTCGGGATGGCTACACCTTC
V: TRBV19
size: NA
J: TRBJ1-2
D: NA

CDR3: CAISRVTSYEQYF
DNA: TGTGCCATCAGCCGGGTGACCTCCTACGAGCAGTACTTC
V: TRBV10-3
size: NA
J: TRBJ2-7
D: NA

CDR3: CASRLAGAGGELFF
DNA: TGTGCCAGCAGATTAGCGGGAGCCGGCGGGGAGCTGTTTTTT
V: TRBV27
size: NA
J: TRBJ2-2
D: TRBD2

CDR3: CASSQDLTASSYEQYF
DNA: TGTGCCAGCAGCCAAGATCTGACAGCTAGCTCCTACGAGCAGTACTTC
V: TRBV3-1/TRBV3-2
size: NA
J: TRBJ2-7
D: NA

CDR3: CASSDPSGEQYF
DNA: TGTGCCAGCAGCGATCCTAGCGGCGAGCAGTACTTC
V: TRBV2
size: few
J: TRBJ2-7
D: TRBD2

CDR3: CASSSTGTNTEAFF
DNA: TGTGCCAGCAGCTCGACAGGGACAAACACTGAAGCTTTCTTT
V: TRBV28
size: NA
J: TRBJ1-1
D: TRBD1

CDR3: CASSLMAGGAGEAFF
DNA: TGTGCCAGCAGCTTAATGGCAGGGGGCGCCGGTGAAGCTTTCTTT
V: TRBV7-6
size: NA
J: TRBJ1-1
D: TRBD1

CDR3: CASSPSSREGYNEQFF
DNA: TGTGCCAGCAGCCCCTCCTCTAGGGAGGGCTACAATGAGCAGTTCTTC
V: TRBV27
size: NA
J: TRBJ2-1
D: TRBD2

CDR3: CASSLSPSGNEQFF
DNA: TGTGCCAGCAGCTTATCTCCTAGCGGGAATGAGCAGTTCTTC
V: TRBV7-3
size: NA
J: TRBJ2-1
D: TRBD2

CDR3: CASSESGNTIYF
DNA: TGTGCCAGCAGCGAATCTGGAAACACCATATATTTT
V: TRBV6-2/TRBV6-3
size: NA
J: TRBJ1-3
D: NA

CDR3: CASSDGKSSGNTIYF
DNA: TGTGCCAGCAGCGACGGGAAATCTAGTGGAAACACCATATATTTT
V: TRBV9
size: NA
J: TRBJ1-3
D: NA

CDR3: CASSYGGIYGYTF
DNA: TGTGCCAGCAGTTACGGAGGGATTTATGGCTACACCTTC
V: TRBV6-2/TRBV6-3
size: NA
J: TRBJ1-2
D: NA

CDR3: CASSQELGRGGELFF
DNA: TGCGCCAGCAGCCAAGAGCTGGGCAGGGGCGGGGAGCTGTTTTTT
V: TRBV4-1
size: NA
J: TRBJ2-2
D: NA

CDR3: CASSQSHNTIYF
DNA: TGTGCCAGCAGCCAATCCCACAACACCATATATTTT
V: TRBV14
size: once
J: TRBJ1-3
D: NA

CDR3: CASTDRAPGQPQHF
DNA: TGTGCCAGTACGGACAGGGCCCCCGGTCAGCCCCAGCATTTT
V: TRBV19
size: NA
J: TRBJ1-5
D: TRBD1

CDR3: CAWSAGTSGRAYNEQFF
DNA: TGTGCCTGGAGTGCCGGGACTAGCGGGAGGGCATACAATGAGCAGTTCTTC
V: TRBV30
size: NA
J: TRBJ2-1
D: TRBD2

CDR3: CAWSVDQETQYF
DNA: TGTGCCTGGAGTGTGGACCAAGAGACCCAGTACTTC
V: TRBV30
size: NA
J: TRBJ2-5
D: NA

CDR3: CASSSLTSGTNTGELFF
DNA: TGTGCCAGCAGTTCCTTGACTAGCGGGACGAACACCGGGGAGCTGTTTTTT
V: TRBV28
size: once
J: TRBJ2-2
D: TRBD2